This entry describes one T cell receptor (beta chain). Its antigen is undetermined. The data originate from a study of monozygotic twins with inflammatory bowel disease. There are 13 residues in the CDR3. Looked up from germline, CDR1 is DFQATT and CDR2 is SNEGSKA (reference sequence). Study-level results: Patients got different immunosuppressive treatments, which may have made their repertoires more variable.

Whole blood served as the source of total RNA, and no T cell sorting took place. TCRdb reprocessed the 5' RACE reads and stores each CDR3 protein as one record, lacking DNA. The sample has 350,000 to 400,000 distinct CDR3 sequences. The chain couples TRBV20-1 to TRBJ2-4; TCRdb's assignment of TRBD1 cannot be checked, as there is no DNA. The receptor was derived from a human donor with ulcerative colitis or Crohn's disease, or a healthy co-twin of an affected twin (not recorded which). Sequencing was performed on blood. The CDR3 sequence is CSAPGAAKNIQYF.